The 9 T cell receptor beta chains below all came from one sample that was sequenced in a study of shared clonotypes between healthy human individuals. The table came from immunoSEQ multiplex PCR; TCRdb's copy has only in-frame clones and leaves some out. The table records 450,000 to 500,000 clones, 81% of them present only once. Sequencing used PBMCs. The origin of the receptors is a woman between 40 and 55 years old in good health. Some clones in this sample may be carry-over from other donors' samples.

The chain joins TRBV7-2 to TRBJ2-1, with 7 nucleotides matching TRBD2. This CDR3 has 15 residues. With 2 bases clipped from V and 9 bases from J, the junction kept 10 bases outside the gene matches. Germline V gene data show CDR1 as SGHTA and CDR2 as FQGNSA. Here the CDR3 DNA reads TGTGCCAGCAGCTTAATGTCTAGCGGCGTTGGTGAGCAGTTCTTC. It is translated as CASSLMSSGVGEQFF.

V usage is TRBV11-1 and J usage is TRBJ1-1; D may be TRBD1 (5 bases). This CDR3 has 14 residues. Germline V gene sequence: CDR1 SGHAT, CDR2 FQDESV (reference sequence). Trimming removed 1 base from V and 0 bases from J, with 6 bases in between. DNA for the CDR3: TGTGCCAGCAGCTTAGGCAGGGTGAACACTGAAGCTTTCTTT. Its protein product is CASSLGRVNTEAFF.

The chain recombines TRBV4-3 with TRBJ2-3; 7 bases match TRBD2. With 10 bases clipped from V and 0 bases from J, the junction kept 10 bases outside the gene matches. Germline CDR1 reads LGHNA; CDR2 reads YSLEER. The CDR3 has 15 amino acids. The CDR3 nucleotides read TGCGCCACCCGGGGTAGCGGGCTTAGCACAGATACGCAGTATTTT. Translating gives CATRGSGLSTDTQYF.

V gene TRBV27 combines with J gene TRBJ2-7; 10 bases line up with TRBD2. The CDR3 has 15 amino acids. Germline trimming cut 6 bases from V and 6 bases from J; bases unmatched to any gene: 11. Germline-derived CDR1 and CDR2 are MNHEY and SMNVEV (reference sequence). This CDR3 is CASRVAGGGFSEQYF. The CDR3 nucleotides read TGTGCCAGCAGGGTAGCGGGAGGTGGGTTTAGCGAGCAGTACTTC.

The rearrangement links TRBV11-2 to TRBJ2-7; D call uncertain. Germline-derived CDR1 and CDR2 are SGHAT and FQNNGV. The CDR3 contains 13 residues. Trimming cost V 8 bases and J 1 base, with 12 bases left between them. Written as DNA, the CDR3 is TGTGCCAGCGCCGGTGGGCTTTCCTACGAGCAGTACTTC. Translation gives CASAGGLSYEQYF.

The chain links TRBV28 to TRBJ2-1, with 9 bases matching TRBD2. CDR1 is MDHEN and CDR2 is SYDVKM in the germline V gene. Trimming cost V 8 bases and J 0 bases; bases outside gene matches: 2. This CDR3 spans 14 amino acids. CDR3 in amino acids: CASHSGSSYNEQFF. Written as DNA, the CDR3 is TGTGCCAGCCATAGCGGGAGCTCCTACAATGAGCAGTTCTTC.

This clone was found once. The chain employs TRBV7-3 and TRBJ2-1; D is perhaps TRBD2 (6 bases). Germline CDR1 and CDR2: SGHTA and FQGTGA. V was cut by 3 bases and J by 0 bases, with 12 bases left in between. This CDR3 is built from 16 residues. The CDR3 sequence is CASSLAGPSSYNEQFF. The CDR3 DNA is TGTGCCAGCAGCTTGGCGGGGCCGAGCTCCTACAATGAGCAGTTCTTC.

The chain is built from TRBV30 and TRBJ1-1; 9 bases are shared with TRBD1. The J segment lost 11 bases and the V segment lost 3 bases, leaving 7 bases of the junction unmatched. In germline, CDR1 is GTSNPN, CDR2 SVGIG (reference sequence). The CDR3 sequence is 12 residues long. The CDR3: CAWRGTGSLAFF. The CDR3 DNA reads as TGTGCCTGGAGAGGGACAGGGTCGTTGGCTTTCTTT. Full variable domain (remainder filled in from reference TRBV30 and TRBJ1-1): SQTIHQWPATLVQPVGSPLSLECTVEGTSNPNLYWYRQAAGRGLQLLFYSVGIGQISSEVPQNLSASRPQDRQFILSSKKLLLSDSGFYLCAWRGTGSLAFFGQGTRLTVV.

Regarding this clone: This probably arose from a read error, given a far larger clone one base away. V is TRBV29-1 and J is TRBJ2-1; the D gene is possibly TRBD2 (6 bases). Looked up from germline, CDR1 is SQVTM and CDR2 is ANQGSEA. The CDR3 is 14 amino acids. The V end lost 4 bases, the J end lost 6 bases, and 16 bases lay between the germline ends. The CDR3 DNA reads TGCAGCGTTGCCGTACTAGCCCCTTCCAATGAGCAGTTCTTC. Translated: CSVAVLAPSNEQFF.